These T cell receptor beta chains were read from a single sample in a study of CD8 T cells in Susac syndrome. MiXCR was run by TCRdb on the immunoSEQ multiplex PCR reads, yielding one entry per CDR3 protein. The sample shows 77,000 or so distinct CDR3 sequences, about 93% of them seen only once. Specimen: CD4+ T cells from PBMCs. These receptor sequences come from a human donor with Susac syndrome. Each CDR3 is given with its conserved first and last residue.

cdr3_aa | v_call
CASSPFGRGASTDTQYF | TRBV4-3
CASSSLGGFNTGELFF | TRBV7-2
CAWSVDNEQFF | TRBV30
CSARPDGNSPLHF | TRBV20-1
CATSRVSSGGVYGETQYF | TRBV15
CASRSLAGAYNEQFF | TRBV6-2/TRBV6-3
CASSTGPSGTGELFF | TRBV12-3/TRBV12-4
CSVSGTSGFINEQFF | TRBV29-1
CASSSVETGETQYF | TRBV19
CASSFRLAGNTDTQYF | TRBV9
CASSRGTSGGVPDTRYF | TRBV7-9
CASSFRQGRQTQYF | TRBV12-3/TRBV12-4
CASSPRGYEQYF | TRBV28
CASSKEDYSNMQYF | TRBV18
CASSYIRTTLNEQFF | TRBV7-2
CASSPPQLNTEAFF | TRBV28
CASRFLAGGSTGELFF | TRBV5-1
CASSLVDSSYEQYF | TRBV11-2
CAWAGGVHQPQHF | TRBV30
CASSDRGLEGEQYF | TRBV7-9
CSARDTRYEQYF | TRBV20-1
CASGRGTNYGYTF | TRBV12-3/TRBV12-4
CASHRADQPQHF | TRBV6-2/TRBV6-3
CASSLAGGAGYTF | TRBV5-1
CASSRDRINQPQHF | TRBV6-6
CASRRGSSGNTIYF | TRBV19
CASSEKLNEQFF | TRBV25-1